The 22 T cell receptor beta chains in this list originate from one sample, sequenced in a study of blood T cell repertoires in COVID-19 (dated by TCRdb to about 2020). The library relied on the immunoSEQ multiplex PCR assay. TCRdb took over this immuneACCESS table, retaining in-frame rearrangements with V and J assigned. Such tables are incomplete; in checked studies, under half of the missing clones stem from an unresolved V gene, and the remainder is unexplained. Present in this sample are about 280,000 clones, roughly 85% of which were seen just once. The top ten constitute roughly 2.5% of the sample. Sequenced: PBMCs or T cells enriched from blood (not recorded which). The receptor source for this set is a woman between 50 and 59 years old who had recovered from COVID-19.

The CDR3: CASSQVHGTGPGGRNYGYTF. The CDR3 DNA sequence: TGTGCCAGCAGCCAAGTCCATGGGACAGGCCCCGGGGGCAGAAACTATGGCTACACCTTC. The chain couples TRBV3-1 (or the pseudogene TRBV3-2) to TRBJ1-2, with 8 bases aligning to TRBD1. In germline, CDR1 is LGHDT, CDR2 YNNKEL (reference sequence). This CDR3 contains 20 residues. J was trimmed by 2 bases and V by 1 base; bases with no gene match: 18.

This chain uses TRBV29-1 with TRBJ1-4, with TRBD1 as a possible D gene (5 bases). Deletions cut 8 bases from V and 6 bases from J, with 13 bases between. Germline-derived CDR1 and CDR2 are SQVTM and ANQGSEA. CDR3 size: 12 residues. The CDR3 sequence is CSMTAGHEKLFF. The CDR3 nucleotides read TGCAGCATGACAGCAGGGCATGAAAAACTGTTTTTT. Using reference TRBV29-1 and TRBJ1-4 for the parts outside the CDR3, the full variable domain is SAVISQKPSRDICQRGTSLTIQCQVDSQVTMMFWYRQQPGQSLTLIATANQGSEATYESGFVIDKFPISRPNLTFSTLTVSNMSPEDSSIYLCSMTAGHEKLFFGSGTQLSVL.

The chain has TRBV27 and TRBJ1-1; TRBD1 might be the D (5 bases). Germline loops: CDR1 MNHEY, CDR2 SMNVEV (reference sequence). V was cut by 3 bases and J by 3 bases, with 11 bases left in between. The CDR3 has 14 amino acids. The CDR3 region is CASSLGQSYTEAFF. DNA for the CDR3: TGTGCCAGCAGTTTGGGGCAGTCTTACACTGAAGCTTTCTTT.

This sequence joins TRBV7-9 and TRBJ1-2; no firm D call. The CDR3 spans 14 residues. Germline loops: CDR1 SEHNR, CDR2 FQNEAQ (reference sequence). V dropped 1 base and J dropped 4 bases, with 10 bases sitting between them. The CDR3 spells CASSLGQVSYGYTF. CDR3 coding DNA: TGTGCCAGCAGCTTAGGTCAGGTATCCTATGGCTACACCTTC.

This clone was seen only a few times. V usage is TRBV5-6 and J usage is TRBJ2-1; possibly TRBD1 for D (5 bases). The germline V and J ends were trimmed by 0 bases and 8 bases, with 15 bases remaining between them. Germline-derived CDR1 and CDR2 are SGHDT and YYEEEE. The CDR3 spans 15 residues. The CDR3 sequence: CASSLAVRARHEQFF. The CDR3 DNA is TGTGCCAGCAGCTTGGCCGTCAGGGCCAGACATGAGCAGTTCTTC. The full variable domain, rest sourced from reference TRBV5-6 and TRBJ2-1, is DAGVTQSPTHLIKTRGQQVTLRCSPKSGHDTVSWYQQALGQGPQFIFQYYEEEERQRGNFPDRFSGHQFPNYSSELNVNALLLGDSALYLCASSLAVRARHEQFFGPGTRLTVL.

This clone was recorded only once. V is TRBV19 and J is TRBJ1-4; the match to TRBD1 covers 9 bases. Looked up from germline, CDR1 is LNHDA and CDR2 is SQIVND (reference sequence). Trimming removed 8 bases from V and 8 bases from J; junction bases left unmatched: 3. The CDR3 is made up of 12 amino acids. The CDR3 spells CASEDRGEKLFF. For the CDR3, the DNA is TGTGCCAGTGAGGACAGGGGAGAAAAACTGTTTTTT.

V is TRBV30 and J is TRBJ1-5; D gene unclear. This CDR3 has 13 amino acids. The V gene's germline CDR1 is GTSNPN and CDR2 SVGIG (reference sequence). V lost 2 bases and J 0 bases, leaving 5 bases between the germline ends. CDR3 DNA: TGTGCCTGGAGTACTAATAGCAATCAGCCCCAGCATTTT. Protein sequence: CAWSTNSNQPQHF.

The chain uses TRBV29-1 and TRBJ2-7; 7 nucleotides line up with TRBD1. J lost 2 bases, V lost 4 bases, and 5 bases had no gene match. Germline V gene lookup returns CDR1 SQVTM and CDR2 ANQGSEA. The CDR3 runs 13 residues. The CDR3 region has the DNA TGCAGCGTTGCGGGGACAGTGACCTACGAGCAGTACTTC. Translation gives CSVAGTVTYEQYF.

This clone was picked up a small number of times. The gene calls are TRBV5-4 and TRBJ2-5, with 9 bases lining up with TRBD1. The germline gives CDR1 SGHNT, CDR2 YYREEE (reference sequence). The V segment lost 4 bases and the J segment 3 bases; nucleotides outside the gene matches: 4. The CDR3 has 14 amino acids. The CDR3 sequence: CASSPRTGEETQYF. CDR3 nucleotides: TGTGCCAGCAGCCCGCGGACAGGGGAAGAGACCCAGTACTTC.

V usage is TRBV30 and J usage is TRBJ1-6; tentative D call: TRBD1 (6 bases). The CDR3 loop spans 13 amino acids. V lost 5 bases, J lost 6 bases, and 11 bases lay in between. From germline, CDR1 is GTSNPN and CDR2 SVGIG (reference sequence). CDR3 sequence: CAWAPDSNSPLHF. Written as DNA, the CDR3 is TGTGCCTGGGCTCCGGACAGTAATTCACCCCTCCACTTT. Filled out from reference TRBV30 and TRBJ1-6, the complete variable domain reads SQTIHQWPATLVQPVGSPLSLECTVEGTSNPNLYWYRQAAGRGLQLLFYSVGIGQISSEVPQNLSASRPQDRQFILSSKKLLLSDSGFYLCAWAPDSNSPLHFGNGTRLTVT.

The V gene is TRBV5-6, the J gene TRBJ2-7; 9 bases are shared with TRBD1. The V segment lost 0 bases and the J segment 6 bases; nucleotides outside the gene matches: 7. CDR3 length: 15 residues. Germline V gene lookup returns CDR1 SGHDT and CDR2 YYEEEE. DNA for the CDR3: TGTGCCAGCAGCTTGGGGGACAGGGACTTTCCCGAGCAGTACTTC. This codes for CASSLGDRDFPEQYF.

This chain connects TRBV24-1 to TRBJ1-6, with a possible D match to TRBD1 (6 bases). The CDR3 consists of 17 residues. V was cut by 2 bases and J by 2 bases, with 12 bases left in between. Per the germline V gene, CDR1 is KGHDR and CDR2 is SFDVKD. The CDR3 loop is CATSDYRAKAYNSPLHF. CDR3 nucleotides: TGTGCCACCAGTGATTACAGGGCTAAGGCCTATAATTCACCCCTCCACTTT.

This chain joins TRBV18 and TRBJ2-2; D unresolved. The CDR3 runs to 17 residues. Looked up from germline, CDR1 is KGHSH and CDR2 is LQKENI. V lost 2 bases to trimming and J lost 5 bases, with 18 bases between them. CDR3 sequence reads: CASSPLGIELPTGELFF. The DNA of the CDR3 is TGTGCCAGCTCACCATTAGGTATCGAACTACCTACCGGGGAGCTGTTTTTT.

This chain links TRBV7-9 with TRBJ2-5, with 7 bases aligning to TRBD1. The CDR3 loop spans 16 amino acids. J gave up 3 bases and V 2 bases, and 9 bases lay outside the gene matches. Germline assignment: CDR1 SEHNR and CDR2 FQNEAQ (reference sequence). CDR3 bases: TGTGCCAGCAGCTTACCGGGACAGCAGGTGAAAGAGACCCAGTACTTC. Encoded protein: CASSLPGQQVKETQYF. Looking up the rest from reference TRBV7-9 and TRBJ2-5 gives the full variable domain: DTGVSQNPRHKITKRGQNVTFRCDPISEHNRLYWYRQTLGQGPEFLTYFQNEAQLEKSRLLSDRFSAERPKGSFSTLEIQRTEQGDSAMYLCASSLPGQQVKETQYFGPGTRLLVL.

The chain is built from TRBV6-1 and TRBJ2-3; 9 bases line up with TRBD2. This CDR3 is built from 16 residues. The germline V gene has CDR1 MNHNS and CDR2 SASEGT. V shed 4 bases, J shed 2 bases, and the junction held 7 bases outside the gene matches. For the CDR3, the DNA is TGTGCCAGCAGTGGGAACGAGCGGGGGGTCACAGATACGCAGTATTTT. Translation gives CASSGNERGVTDTQYF.

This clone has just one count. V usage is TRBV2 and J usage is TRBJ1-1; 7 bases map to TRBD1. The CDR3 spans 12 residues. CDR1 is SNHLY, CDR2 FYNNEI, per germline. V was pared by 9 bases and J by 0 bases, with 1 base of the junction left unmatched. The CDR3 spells CARGGLNTEAFF. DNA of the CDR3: TGTGCCAGAGGGGGCCTGAACACTGAAGCTTTCTTT.

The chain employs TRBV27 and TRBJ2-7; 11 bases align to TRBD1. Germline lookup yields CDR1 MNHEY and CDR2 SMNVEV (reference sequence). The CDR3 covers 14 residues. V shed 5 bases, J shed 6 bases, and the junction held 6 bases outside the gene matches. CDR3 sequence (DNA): TGTGCCAGCAGTCGGACAGGGGGCTTTGTCGAGCAGTACTTC. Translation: CASSRTGGFVEQYF.

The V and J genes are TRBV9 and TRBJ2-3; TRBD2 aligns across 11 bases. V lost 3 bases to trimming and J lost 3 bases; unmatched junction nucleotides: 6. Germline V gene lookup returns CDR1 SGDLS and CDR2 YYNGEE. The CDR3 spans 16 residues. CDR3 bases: TGTGCCAGCAGCGGAACTAGCGGGAGTAGGACAGATACGCAGTATTTT. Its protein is CASSGTSGSRTDTQYF. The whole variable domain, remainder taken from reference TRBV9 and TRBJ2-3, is DSGVTQTPKHLITATGQRVTLRCSPRSGDLSVYWYQQSLDQGLQFLIQYYNGEERAKGNILERFSAQQFPDLHSELNLSSLELGDSALYFCASSGTSGSRTDTQYFGPGTRLTVL.

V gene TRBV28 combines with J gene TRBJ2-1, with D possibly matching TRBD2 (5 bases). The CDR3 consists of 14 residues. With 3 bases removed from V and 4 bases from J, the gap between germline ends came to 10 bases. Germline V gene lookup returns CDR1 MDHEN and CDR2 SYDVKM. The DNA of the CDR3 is TGTGCCAGCAGTTTTGCGGAGGATTACAATGAGCAGTTCTTC. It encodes CASSFAEDYNEQFF.

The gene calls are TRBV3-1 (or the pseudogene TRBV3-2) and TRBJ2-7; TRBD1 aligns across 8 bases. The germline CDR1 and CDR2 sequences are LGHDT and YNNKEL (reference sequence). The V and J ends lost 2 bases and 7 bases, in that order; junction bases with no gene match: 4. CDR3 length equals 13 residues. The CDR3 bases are TGTGCCAGCAGCCAAAGGACAGGGTTAGAGCAGTACTTC. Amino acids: CASSQRTGLEQYF.

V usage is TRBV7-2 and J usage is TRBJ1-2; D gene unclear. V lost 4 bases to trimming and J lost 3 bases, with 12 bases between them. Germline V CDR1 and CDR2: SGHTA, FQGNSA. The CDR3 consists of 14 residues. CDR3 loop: CASSSVGADYGYTF. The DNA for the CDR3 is TGTGCCAGCAGCTCGGTCGGAGCTGACTATGGCTACACCTTC.

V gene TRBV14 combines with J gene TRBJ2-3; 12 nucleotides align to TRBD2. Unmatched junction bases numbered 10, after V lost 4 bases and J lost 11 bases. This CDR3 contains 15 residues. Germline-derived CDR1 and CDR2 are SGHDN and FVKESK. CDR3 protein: CASSLTSGGAVVQYF. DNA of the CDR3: TGTGCCAGCAGCCTGACTAGCGGGGGCGCGGTGGTGCAGTATTTT.